This T cell receptor (beta chain) comes out of a study of beta chain features in type 1 diabetes (dated by TCRdb to 2016 to 2019). Context from the whole study: Patients and healthy donors did not differ in mean age, gender distribution, total cell number or subset yield. Regulatory and stem cell-like memory subsets were obtained from only 8 patients and roughly 8 healthy donors, while naive and central memory subsets were obtained from all 30 or so donors. A total of some 100,000,000 sorted cells were examined across all samples, and the number of cells per subset was strongly correlated with RNA yield. The study compared the TCRB repertoires of sorted circulating CD4+ T cell subsets in recently diagnosed type 1 diabetes patients with those in matched healthy donors. What the authors observed across the whole study: Fewer insertions and more nucleotide deletions at VDJ recombination sites were observed in patients with type 1 diabetes, implying thymic rearrangement abnormalities. Naive, central memory and regulatory TCRB repertoires appeared to be more similar among patients than among healthy donors. Because cDNA was sequenced instead of genomic DNA, highly expressing activated cells could be over-represented, though the groups showed no difference in activation or CD3 levels. In all four CD4+ subsets, TCRB CDR3 length was moderately but significantly shorter in type 1 diabetes patients. Only small numbers of individuals were included in the HLA sub-analyses, which left unresolved whether HLA type had any influence on TCRB rearrangement. PCR might favor shorter templates, but patient and control samples were amplified and corrected together, so any skew would affect both groups equally.

The germline V gene sets CDR1 to SGHRS and CDR2 to YFSETQ. V is trimmed back by 3 bases and J by 3 bases, and the junction contains 1 base that no gene match accounts for. Reading from cysteine to phenylalanine, the CDR3 counts 15 amino acids. Only the CDR3 part of the read is kept: 45 bases, read in frame from the first base. A single peripheral blood draw of around 120 mL on average was collected from each donor into heparinised tubes. Naive, central memory, regulatory and stem cell-like memory CD4+ T cells were sorted on a BD FACSAria II using a panel including CD45RO, CCR7, CD25, CD127, CD95 and CD27. Purity was above 95% for every sorted population. PBMCs were separated immediately by Lymphoprep density gradient centrifugation and were stained directly, without being cultured. So that batch effects would be minimized, each experiment stained and sorted samples in pairs, pairing one healthy donor with one patient.

In the case of this clone: The antigen this receptor binds is unknown. Base quality data are lacking; no much larger clone is found one base away.

All of the isolated RNA was reverse transcribed with the High Capacity cDNA Reverse Transcription Kit, so expressed TCRB transcripts were sequenced. Survey-depth immunoSEQ sequencing was performed on stem cell-like memory T cell samples, with an average of approximately 1 million total reads per sample. Sorted cells were lysed in RLT buffer, and RNA was extracted using DNase-treated RNeasy Micro or Mini kits according to cell number. Each cell subset was processed separately to prevent cross-contamination, with patient and healthy donor samples processed together. Using the immunoSEQ multiplex PCR, TCRB sequences were amplified from cDNA into 87-bp fragments spanning the CDR3 region. Sequencing of the amplicons was done on the Illumina HiSeq platform. The study's own analysis went as follows. Synthetic template baselines were used to correct PCR bias computationally, reads within Hamming distance 2 were collapsed together, and singletons that could not be merged were discarded. Reads were aligned to IMGT to assign V, D and J genes, CDR3 length, and insertions or deletions at six rearrangement sites. Within each subset, clonotype counts were normalized to the number of sorted cells before true diversity and Gini coefficients were calculated with the tcR R package. The overlap coefficient, calculated on TCRB nucleotide sequences, was used to quantify repertoire sharing. The table comes from immuneACCESS by way of TCRdb, which keeps in-frame sequences with V and J called. Part of the clones is missing from these tables; in studies checked, under half for an unresolved V gene and the rest for unknown reasons. V, J and clone size are taken as reported in that table, and D and trimming were inferred from the DNA itself. This sample gives over 65,000 clones in total; around a third of them show up just once. The ten largest clones represent 0.35% to 0.45% of the sample.

The sample taken for sequencing was stem cell memory CD4+ T cells from blood. The sample's cell subset or site label, in plain terms: stem cell-like memory CD4+ T cells. The chain links TRBV5-1 with TRBJ2-5, and 14 junctional nucleotides match TRBD2. The receptor was isolated from a woman aged 18-29 years in good health. DNA sequence: TGCGCCAGCAGCTCGACTAGCGGGGGGGAAGAGACCCAGTACTTC. This codes for CASSSTSGGEETQYF.